The 4 T cell receptor beta chains presented below share a single source sample, sequenced in a study of beta chain features in type 1 diabetes. Expressed TCRB transcripts were sequenced, since all the RNA that had been isolated was reverse transcribed. Clones were sequenced by immunoSEQ multiplex PCR, and TCRdb holds only the in-frame ones, with some missing. The sample lists 900,000 or so clones; 15% to 20% were seen once. Sequenced input: naive CD4+ T cells from blood. The receptors stem from a woman aged 18-29 years in good health.

The chain is built from TRBV7-8 and TRBJ2-1, with D tentatively TRBD2 (6 bases). The CDR3 covers 17 residues. Per the germline V gene, CDR1 is SGHVS and CDR2 is FQNEAQ. V was pared by 2 bases and J by 4 bases, with 18 bases between. CDR3 nucleotides: TGTGCCAGCAGCTTAATTCTCCGGCGGGAAGGGTACAATGAGCAGTTCTTC. It translates to CASSLILRREGYNEQFF. The full variable domain, completed using reference TRBV7-8 and TRBJ2-1, is GAGVSQSPRYKVAKRGQDVALRCDPISGHVSLFWYQQALGQGPEFLTYFQNEAQLDKSGLPSDRFFAERPEGSVSTLKIQRTQQEDSAVYLCASSLILRREGYNEQFFGPGTRLTVL.

This clone was seen more than once but under ten times. The rearrangement links TRBV6-6 to TRBJ2-7; a possible D gene is TRBD2 (5 bases). V gave up 6 bases and J gave up 5 bases, with 11 bases separating them. The CDR3 is made up of 12 amino acids. Germline CDR1 and CDR2: MNHNY and SVGAGI (reference sequence). The DNA for the CDR3 is TGTGCCAGCAGCGGACCGGAGGACGAGCAGTACTTC. This translates into CASSGPEDEQYF.

This chain joins TRBV10-3 and TRBJ2-3; TRBD2 matches at 10 bases. Trimming removed 7 bases from V and 1 base from J; junction bases left unmatched: 11. In germline, CDR1 is ENHRY, CDR2 SYGVKD. The CDR3 covers 17 residues. CDR3 sequence (DNA): TGTGCCATCACACCTCGCCAAGCGGGAGGGCGCACAGATACGCAGTATTTT. Translating it yields CAITPRQAGGRTDTQYF.

As concerns this clone: The junction departs from the called germline gene at one end, perhaps through a read error. This chain joins TRBV5-4 and TRBJ2-7; D remains ambiguous. This CDR3 is 15 amino acids long. Germline assignment: CDR1 SGHNT and CDR2 YYREEE (reference sequence). The CDR3: CASSQDFGVSYEQYF. The CDR3 DNA sequence: TGCGCCAGCAGCCAAGATTTCGGAGTCTCCTACGAGCAGTACTTC.